Listed below are T cell receptor beta chains from one sample, sequenced in a study of cytomegalovirus exposure and HLA in healthy donors. Profiled with immunoSEQ multiplex PCR; TCRdb holds only in-frame clones, not every one. Found here are around 130,000 clones, around 75% of them singletons; the top ten hold roughly 3.1%. Sequencing input: PBMCs. The receptor set was obtained from a man aged 25-40 years in good health and CMV-seronegative. Both conserved end residues are part of each CDR3. D genes are given only for firm matches. The size entry is marked missing in some rows and otherwise reads once, few, many or a size class.

J gene | V gene | clone size | D gene | CDR3 DNA | CDR3 protein
TRBJ2-1 | TRBV30 | NA | TRBD2 | TGTGCCTGGAGGGGGACTAGCGGAACCTACAATGAGCAGTTCTTC | CAWRGTSGTYNEQFF
TRBJ2-5 | TRBV28 | NA | NA | TGTGCCAGCAGTGGGGGAGGGGGTGAGGAGACCCAGTACTTC | CASSGGGGEETQYF
TRBJ2-7 | TRBV25-1 | NA | NA | TGTGCCAGCAGTCGGGACTTCCCCTACGAGCAGTACTTC | CASSRDFPYEQYF
TRBJ2-1 | TRBV6-5 | NA | TRBD2 | TGTGCCAGCAGTTACTCCTACTCCGGGAGGTACAATGAGCAGTTCTTC | CASSYSYSGRYNEQFF
TRBJ2-1 | TRBV7-9 | NA | NA | TGTGCCAGCAGCCAGTTGACTAGATCTATAGACAATGAGCAGTTCTTC | CASSQLTRSIDNEQFF
TRBJ2-7 | TRBV6-5 | few | TRBD1 | TGTGCCAGCAGTTACTCGAAGGGGGCGGTTGTCTACGAGCAGTACTTC | CASSYSKGAVVYEQYF
TRBJ2-1 | TRBV6-5 | NA | TRBD2 | TGTGCCAGCACTCCGGGGGGGTCCCGATACAATGAGCAGTTCTTC | CASTPGGSRYNEQFF
TRBJ2-7 | TRBV10-3 | NA | NA | TGTGCCATCAGTGATCACAGCTCCTACGAGCAGTACTTC | CAISDHSSYEQYF
TRBJ2-2 | TRBV7-8 | NA | TRBD2 | TGTGCCAGCAGCCCTAGACTAGCGGGAGATGTATCCGGGGAGCTGTTTTTT | CASSPRLAGDVSGELFF
TRBJ1-5 | TRBV27 | NA | NA | TGTGCCAGCAGTTTATACCAGAACAATCAGCCCCAGCATTTT | CASSLYQNNQPQHF
TRBJ2-1 | TRBV5-7 | NA | NA | TGTGCCAGCAGCTTTCGCTCCTACAATGAGCAGTTCTTC | CASSFRSYNEQFF
TRBJ1-5 | TRBV30 | few | TRBD1 | TGTGCCTGGTGTCCGGACAGGGGGAAGCCCCAGCATTTT | CAWCPDRGKPQHF
TRBJ2-7 | TRBV5-6 | NA | NA | TGTGCCAGCAGCTTGGAGACAGACTTATACGAGCAGTACTTC | CASSLETDLYEQYF
TRBJ2-1 | TRBV7-3 | NA | TRBD1 | TGTGCCAGCAGCTTAGGACAGGGGGCGCGCAATGAGCAGTTCTTC | CASSLGQGARNEQFF
TRBJ2-3 | TRBV30 | NA | NA | TGTGCCTGGAGTGCTAGTAGGAGCACAGATACGCAGTATTTT | CAWSASRSTDTQYF
TRBJ2-1 | TRBV9 | few | TRBD2 | TGTGCCAGCGGAGCTAGCGGGGGGGCCCACAGTGAGCAGTTCTTC | CASGASGGAHSEQFF
TRBJ2-7 | TRBV28 | few | NA | TGTGCCAGCAGGCCAACAGGAATGATACGGGAGCAGTACTTC | CASRPTGMIREQYF
TRBJ2-7 | TRBV6-5 | NA | NA | TGTGCCAGCAGTCGTTCAGGTAAAGGCTTCTACGAGCAGTACTTC | CASSRSGKGFYEQYF
TRBJ2-7 | TRBV27 | NA | NA | TGTGCCAGCAGTTTACGGCCCCCGGGAGGGGGCTTCACCTACGAGCAGTACTTC | CASSLRPPGGGFTYEQYF
TRBJ2-7 | TRBV7-8 | NA | NA | TGTGCCAGCAGCCCATCGGGGGTTAGGGCCGAGCAGTACTTC | CASSPSGVRAEQYF
TRBJ1-1 | TRBV5-1 | NA | TRBD1 | TGCGCCAGCAGCTACGGACAGGCTGAAGCTTTCTTT | CASSYGQAEAFF
TRBJ1-2 | TRBV29-1 | NA | NA | TGCAGCGTCGCTCCCGGACAGACTTTATATGGCTACACCTTC | CSVAPGQTLYGYTF
TRBJ2-6 | TRBV5-1 | NA | NA | TGCGCCAGTAGTCGTCGACAGACCTCTGGGGCCAACGTCCTGACTTTC | CASSRRQTSGANVLTF
TRBJ1-5 | TRBV2 | once | NA | TGTGCCAGCGGATCAACAGGCGGTGATCAGCCCCAGCATTTT | CASGSTGGDQPQHF
TRBJ1-2 | TRBV7-2 | NA | NA | TGTGCCAGCAGCCTAGGGGCTTCCTATGGCTACACCTTC | CASSLGASYGYTF
TRBJ2-7 | TRBV5-1 | NA | TRBD1 | TGCGCCAGCAGCTCAACAGGGGTCGCCTCGTACGAGCAGTACTTC | CASSSTGVASYEQYF
TRBJ2-7 | TRBV5-1 | NA | NA | TGCGCCAGTTCAGGGACACCTACTTACGAGCAGTACTTC | CASSGTPTYEQYF
TRBJ1-1 | TRBV6-1 | NA | NA | TGTGCCAGCAGAGGAACAGCTGTCACTGAAGCTTTCTTT | CASRGTAVTEAFF
TRBJ2-2 | TRBV6-5 | NA | NA | TGTGCCACTTCTCAGGGTCCCGGGGAGCTGTTTTTT | CATSQGPGELFF
TRBJ1-2 | TRBV5-4 | NA | NA | TGTGCCAGCAGCTTCCAGGGTGATAACTATGGCTACACCTTC | CASSFQGDNYGYTF
TRBJ1-5 | TRBV28 | NA | NA | TGTGCCAGCAGAATTGGGGGGGATAGCAATCAGCCCCAGCATTTT | CASRIGGDSNQPQHF
TRBJ1-2 | TRBV20-1 | NA | NA | TGCAGTGCTGCCCGAGGGTTCGGCTACACCTTC | CSAARGFGYTF
TRBJ2-2 | TRBV5-4 | NA | TRBD2 | TGTGCCAGCAACACCGGGGGGGGAGGGCCGTCGAACACCGGGGAGCTGTTTTTT | CASNTGGGGPSNTGELFF
TRBJ2-1 | TRBV15 | NA | NA | TGTGCCACCAGCGACCAGGGCCCCTCTTACAATGAGCAGTTCTTC | CATSDQGPSYNEQFF
TRBJ2-3 | TRBV5-4 | NA | TRBD2 | TGTGCCAGCAGCTTGGTGGGCGGGGGGAGCACAGATACGCAGTATTTT | CASSLVGGGSTDTQYF
TRBJ2-5 | TRBV30 | NA | NA | TGTGCCTGGAGTGTGTCCGGGGGACAGCAAGAGACCCAGTACTTC | CAWSVSGGQQETQYF
TRBJ2-3 | TRBV5-6 | NA | TRBD2 | TGTGCCAGCAGCTTGAGCGGGAGGGTAAGCACAGATACGCAGTATTTT | CASSLSGRVSTDTQYF
TRBJ1-3 | TRBV7-2 | few | TRBD1 | TGTGCCAGCAGCCTGACAGGGCTCGGAAACACCATATATTTT | CASSLTGLGNTIYF
TRBJ1-5 | TRBV5-6 | NA | TRBD1 | TGTGCCAGCAGCTCGTTCGACAGGGGACATCAGCCCCAGCATTTT | CASSSFDRGHQPQHF
TRBJ2-7 | TRBV28 | NA | NA | TGTGCCAGCAGTTTATTCGCAGGACAGAGCGAGCAGTACTTC | CASSLFAGQSEQYF
TRBJ2-7 | TRBV20-1 | NA | NA | TGCAGTTGTCAGGGCTCCTACGAGCAGTACTTC | CSCQGSYEQYF
TRBJ2-3 | TRBV2 | NA | TRBD2 | TGTGCCAGCAGTCCGAGCGGGGGGCGGTCAGATACGCAGTATTTT | CASSPSGGRSDTQYF
TRBJ2-2 | TRBV5-4 | NA | NA | TGTGCCAGCAGCTTGCCCGACACCGGGGAGCTGTTTTTT | CASSLPDTGELFF
TRBJ2-7 | TRBV5-1 | NA | TRBD2 | TGCGCCAGCAGCTTGGCCCTAGCGGGGGACGAGCAGTACTTC | CASSLALAGDEQYF
TRBJ2-3 | TRBV9 | few | NA | TGTGCCAGCAGCGTAGCCCCGGGAGAGTTGCGTACGCAGTATTTT | CASSVAPGELRTQYF
TRBJ2-7 | TRBV6-4 | NA | NA | TGTGCCAGCAGTGACGGCAGGTCCACATACTTC | CASSDGRSTYF
TRBJ1-1 | TRBV27 | NA | NA | TGTGCCAGCAGTTCACCAGTACAAAACACTGAAGCTTTCTTT | CASSSPVQNTEAFF
TRBJ2-4 | TRBV6-1 | NA | TRBD1 | TGTGCCAGCAGTGTCCTTGGACAGGGGGCTGATCTTTCCAAAAACATTCAGTACTTC | CASSVLGQGADLSKNIQYF
TRBJ1-2 | TRBV30 | NA | NA | TGTGCCTGGATGTACACCTACTATGGCTACACCTTC | CAWMYTYYGYTF
TRBJ2-3 | TRBV5-1 | NA | TRBD2 | TGCGCCAGCAGCTTGAGGGTTAGCGGGGGAGGTAGCACAGATACGCAGTATTTT | CASSLRVSGGGSTDTQYF
TRBJ1-2 | TRBV28 | NA | TRBD1 | TGTGCCAGCAGTGTATCCGGACAGGGTGGTGGCTACACCTTC | CASSVSGQGGGYTF
TRBJ1-5 | TRBV6-1 | few | NA | TGTGCCAGCAAAGTCCAAATCACCGGAGCCCAGCATTTT | CASKVQITGAQHF
TRBJ1-2 | TRBV6-1 | NA | NA | TGTGCCAGCAGTGGTGAACAGGGTGCCCACTATGGCTACACCTTC | CASSGEQGAHYGYTF
TRBJ1-5 | TRBV28 | NA | NA | TGTGCCAGCAGTTTAGACAGTCTTAATCAGCCCCAGCATTTT | CASSLDSLNQPQHF
TRBJ1-4 | TRBV4-2 | few | TRBD1 | TGTGCCAGCAGCCTTTCTGGGACAGTTAAAAATGAAAAACTGTTTTTT | CASSLSGTVKNEKLFF